Following are 21 T cell receptor beta chains from one sample sequenced in a study of blood T cell repertoires in COVID-19 (dated by TCRdb to the early 2020s). The library was produced with the immunoSEQ multiplex PCR assay. The table was pulled from immuneACCESS by TCRdb, which kept in-frame rearrangements only. Such tables lose some clones; where checked, under half of the loss comes from unresolved V genes, and the rest has no known cause. This sample comprises more than 100,000 clones, about 85% of them detected only once. 3% to 3.5% of the sample lies in the top ten. Sequenced sample: peripheral blood. These receptors originate from a man in his forties or fifties in a cohort sampled during active COVID-19.

The rearrangement links TRBV5-1 to TRBJ2-1; D remains unclear. The CDR3 has 13 amino acids. V was shortened by 0 bases and J by 5 bases, with 6 bases between the two germline ends. CDR1 is SGHRS, CDR2 YFSETQ, per germline. CDR3 region: CASSLARDNEQFF. CDR3 bases: TGCGCCAGCAGCTTGGCCCGGGACAATGAGCAGTTCTTC.

The V call is TRBV2, the J call TRBJ2-3; 9 nucleotides line up with TRBD1. Trimming at V came to 5 bases and at J to 6 bases, leaving 12 bases not matched to a gene. This CDR3 spans 16 amino acids. The germline V gene has CDR1 SNHLY and CDR2 FYNNEI. CDR3 in amino acids: CASSPIPGQGVDTQYF. The CDR3 bases are TGTGCCAGCAGTCCAATTCCGGGACAGGGCGTTGATACGCAGTATTTT.

This chain connects TRBV10-3 to TRBJ2-2, with D possibly TRBD2 on 5 matching bases. Trimming took 0 bases from V and 4 from J, leaving 6 bases between them. The germline CDR1 and CDR2 sequences are ENHRY and SYGVKD. CDR3 length: 14 residues. The CDR3 region has the DNA TGTGCCATCAGTGAGTCGGGGAGCACCGGGGAGCTGTTTTTT. The encoded protein is CAISESGSTGELFF.

Only one count was recorded for this clone. The chain is built from TRBV24-1 and TRBJ2-1, with D maybe TRBD1 (5 bases). The CDR3 spans 15 residues. Trimming cost V 5 bases and J 4 bases, with 14 bases left between them. Per germline, CDR1 KGHDR and CDR2 SFDVKD. The CDR3 DNA reads as TGTGCCACCAGTGCTTCGAGGACACTGTACAATGAGCAGTTCTTC. This codes for CATSASRTLYNEQFF.

This clone turned up a few times. The chain is built from TRBV9 and TRBJ1-6; 8 bases are a match to TRBD1. Germline V lookup: CDR1 SGDLS, CDR2 YYNGEE. V trimming: 3 bases; J trimming: 8 bases; junction bases outside the gene matches: 4. This CDR3 has 14 amino acids. The CDR3 reads CASSGQGWDSPLHF. The CDR3 nucleotides are TGTGCCAGCAGCGGACAGGGGTGGGATTCACCCCTCCACTTT.

This clone was observed a few times. The gene calls are TRBV7-9 and TRBJ1-6; 7 bases match TRBD1. The CDR3 is 15 amino acids. Germline CDR1 reads SEHNR; CDR2 reads FQNEAQ (reference sequence). The trim removed 6 bases at V and 3 bases at J, leaving 5 bases unmatched. The CDR3 protein is CASSLTGVYNSPLHF. As DNA, the CDR3 is TGTGCCAGCAGTCTAACAGGGGTCTATAATTCACCCCTCCACTTT.

This clone was counted a few times. The genes are TRBV14 and TRBJ2-1; TRBD2 aligns across 9 bases. Per germline, CDR1 SGHDN and CDR2 FVKESK. The CDR3 has 16 amino acids. Losses at the gene ends were 4 bases for V and 5 bases for J; bases not matched to a gene: 9. This chain's CDR3 is CASSPWRGGDNNEQFF. In nucleotides, the CDR3 is TGTGCCAGCAGCCCGTGGCGGGGGGGAGATAACAATGAGCAGTTCTTC.

The genes are TRBV27 and TRBJ1-1; 8 nucleotides match TRBD1. V was clipped by 5 bases and J by 5 bases; unmatched bases: 10. Germline-derived CDR1 and CDR2 are MNHEY and SMNVEV (reference sequence). This CDR3 spans 15 amino acids. The CDR3 reads CASSPPQGVGTEAFF. The CDR3 coding sequence is TGTGCCAGCAGTCCCCCACAGGGGGTAGGGACTGAAGCTTTCTTT.

The chain couples TRBV2 to TRBJ2-1; the match to TRBD2 covers 12 bases. V lost 6 bases, J lost 4 bases, and 4 bases stayed unmatched. Per germline, CDR1 SNHLY and CDR2 FYNNEI. The CDR3 is 15 residues long. CDR3 protein: CASRGGTSGYNEQFF. CDR3 coding DNA: TGTGCCAGCAGAGGCGGGACTAGCGGGTACAATGAGCAGTTCTTC.

The rearrangement uses TRBV6-5 and TRBJ1-2; possible D gene TRBD1, 6 bases. The CDR3 has 14 amino acids. V was clipped by 4 bases and J by 2 bases, with 11 bases between them. The germline CDR1 and CDR2 sequences are MNHEY and SVGAGI. CDR3 DNA: TGTGCCAGCAGTTCAGGGGCAGGGAACTATGGCTACACCTTC. Its translation: CASSSGAGNYGYTF.

The V call is TRBV7-9, the J call TRBJ1-1; TRBD1 matches at 8 bases. V gave up 3 bases and J gave up 1 base; unmatched junction bases: 4. CDR1 is SEHNR, CDR2 FQNEAQ, per germline (reference sequence). The CDR3 consists of 15 residues. The CDR3 region is CASSLPGQENTEAFF. The CDR3 DNA sequence: TGTGCCAGCAGCTTGCCGGGACAGGAGAACACTGAAGCTTTCTTT. Using reference TRBV7-9 and TRBJ1-1 for the parts outside the CDR3, the full variable domain is DTGVSQNPRHKITKRGQNVTFRCDPISEHNRLYWYRQTLGQGPEFLTYFQNEAQLEKSRLLSDRFSAERPKGSFSTLEIQRTEQGDSAMYLCASSLPGQENTEAFFGQGTRLTVV.

This clone was seen a single time. The CDR3 DNA follows: TGTGCCAGCACCGGGCTCAGGGGTGGGGAGCTGTTTTTT. Encoded protein: CASTGLRGGELFF. The rearrangement links TRBV7-9 to TRBJ2-2, with a weak D call TRBD1 (6 bases). The germline V gene has CDR1 SEHNR and CDR2 FQNEAQ (reference sequence). The V end was cut by 7 bases, the J end by 8 bases, with 14 bases between. The CDR3 is made up of 13 amino acids. Filled out from reference TRBV7-9 and TRBJ2-2, the complete variable domain reads DTGVSQNPRHKITKRGQNVTFRCDPISEHNRLYWYRQTLGQGPEFLTYFQNEAQLEKSRLLSDRFSAERPKGSFSTLEIQRTEQGDSAMYLCASTGLRGGELFFGEGSRLTVL.

This chain uses TRBV29-1 with TRBJ2-3; 8 bases fit TRBD2. V shed 6 bases and J 2 bases; nucleotides not matched to a gene: 10. The germline V gene encodes CDR1 SQVTM and CDR2 ANQGSEA. CDR3 size: 15 residues. The CDR3 sequence: CSVRRSGGLTDTQYF. The CDR3 coding sequence is TGCAGCGTCCGCCGCAGCGGGGGCCTCACAGATACGCAGTATTTT.

The chain joins TRBV6-5 to TRBJ2-1; 7 nucleotides align to TRBD1. The CDR3 has 15 residues. J gave up 6 bases and V 6 bases, and 11 bases lay outside the gene matches. Per germline, CDR1 MNHEY and CDR2 SVGAGI. This CDR3 is CASRETGRRGNEQFF. The CDR3 region has the DNA TGTGCCAGCAGGGAGACAGGGCGCCGTGGCAATGAGCAGTTCTTC.

This clone was picked up one time. The rearrangement joins TRBV12-5 to TRBJ2-7; unclear D gene. Germline values: CDR1 LGHNT, CDR2 FRNRAP. V lost 6 bases and J 5 bases, leaving 8 bases between the germline ends. The CDR3 runs to 11 residues. CDR3 in DNA: TGTGCTAGTGGAATTCGAGACGAGCAGTACTTC. This codes for CASGIRDEQYF.

The chain has TRBV4-3 and TRBJ2-7; tentative D call: TRBD2 (5 bases). V lost 1 base and J lost 3, with 7 bases in between. CDR3 length: 13 residues. Germline V gene sequence: CDR1 LGHNA, CDR2 YSLEER. The CDR3 protein is CASSQVRGYEQYF. CDR3 DNA sequence: TGCGCCAGCAGCCAAGTCCGGGGCTACGAGCAGTACTTC.

This sequence joins TRBV5-1 and TRBJ2-5; unclear D gene. The CDR3 covers 14 residues. In germline, CDR1 is SGHRS, CDR2 YFSETQ. With 0 bases removed from V and 2 bases from J, the gap between germline ends came to 8 bases. The CDR3 spells CASSLGRSQETQYF. For the CDR3, the DNA is TGCGCCAGCAGCTTGGGTAGGAGTCAAGAGACCCAGTACTTC. The complete variable domain, with remaining parts taken from reference TRBV5-1 and TRBJ2-5, reads KAGVTQTPRYLIKTRGQQVTLSCSPISGHRSVSWYQQTPGQGLQFLFEYFSETQRNKGNFPGRFSGRQFSNSRSEMNVSTLELGDSALYLCASSLGRSQETQYFGPGTRLLVL.

This sequence joins TRBV21-1 and TRBJ2-7; the D call TRBD2 from the table was never checked on the DNA. TRBV21-1 is termed a pseudogene. The CDR3 contains 15 residues. CDR3 loop: CASSSPAGASYEQYV. The CDR3 DNA sequence: TGTGCCAGCAGTTCCCCAGCGGGGGCTTCTTACGAGCAGTACGTC.

The rearrangement joins TRBV16 to TRBJ2-5; D unresolved. This CDR3 contains 13 residues. Germline lookup yields CDR1 KGHSY and CDR2 FQNENV. Deletions cut 3 bases from V and 3 bases from J, with 8 bases between. CDR3 sequence (DNA): TGTGCCAGCAGCCAGTATCGAGAAGAGACCCAGTACTTC. Residues: CASSQYREETQYF.

J is TRBJ2-5 and V is TRBV4-1; TRBD2 matches 11 bases. CDR1 MGHRA and CDR2 YSYEKL come from the germline V gene. This CDR3 spans 15 amino acids. V lost 5 bases to trimming and J lost 4 bases; unmatched junction nucleotides: 6. This CDR3 reads CASSFSGGAGETQYF. The CDR3 DNA follows: TGCGCCAGCAGCTTTAGCGGGGGGGCGGGAGAGACCCAGTACTTC.

The V and J genes are TRBV5-1 and TRBJ1-1, with 8 bases matching TRBD1. The germline V gene has CDR1 SGHRS and CDR2 YFSETQ. The CDR3 spans 14 residues. V lost 3 bases, J lost 4 bases, and 5 bases stayed unmatched. The CDR3 region is CASSYQGAGTEAFF. CDR3 nucleotides: TGCGCCAGCAGCTATCAGGGGGCTGGCACTGAAGCTTTCTTT.